These 4 T cell receptor beta chains share one sample of origin, sequenced in a study of memory CD4+ T cells and cytomegalovirus serostatus. Some clones are missing from TCRdb's copy, which holds only in-frame ones; the method was immunoSEQ multiplex PCR. The sample shows tens of thousands of clones, roughly three quarters of them seen only once. Single viable CD3+CD4+CD8-CD45RO+ cells were sorted as the memory CD4+ T cells. The sample taken for sequencing was memory CD4+ T cells from blood. The origin of the receptors is an adult in good health and CMV-seronegative.

The chain recombines TRBV2 with TRBJ1-4, with unresolved D. Germline V gene sequence: CDR1 SNHLY, CDR2 FYNNEI. The CDR3 runs 14 residues. The germline V and J ends were trimmed by 5 bases and 2 bases, with 9 bases remaining between them. CDR3 protein: CASSPYRTNEKLFF. The CDR3 DNA sequence: TGTGCCAGCAGTCCCTACCGCACTAATGAAAAACTGTTTTTT.

The V call is TRBV11-1, the J call TRBJ1-2; D is unclear. Trimming took off 5 bases at V and 2 bases at J, with 21 bases between the two ends. The CDR3 contains 17 residues. Germline-derived CDR1 and CDR2 are SGHAT and FQDESV (reference sequence). Written as DNA, the CDR3 is TGTGCCAGCAGCCCAGTTGGATCGCTGGGATGGAACTATGGCTACACCTTC. Amino acid sequence: CASSPVGSLGWNYGYTF.

This chain joins TRBV6-5 and TRBJ1-3; weak D call: TRBD1 (5 bases). CDR3 length: 16 amino acids. Per the germline V gene, CDR1 is MNHEY and CDR2 is SVGAGI. V was trimmed by 0 bases and J by 1 base, leaving 10 bases between them. The DNA for the CDR3 is TGTGCCAGCAGTTACTCGAACAGGAAATCTGGAAACACCATATATTTT. Translation gives CASSYSNRKSGNTIYF.

This clone appeared a single time. Here the CDR3 DNA reads TGTGCCAGCAGCCAACGACAGGGGACGGCTAATGAAAAACTGTTTTTT. Its translation is CASSQRQGTANEKLFF. V usage is TRBV9 and J usage is TRBJ1-4; TRBD1 agrees at 8 bases. Unmatched junction bases numbered 8, after V lost 4 bases and J lost 3 bases. The CDR3 consists of 16 residues. Germline CDR1 is SGDLS and CDR2 is YYNGEE.